This is a list of T cell receptor beta chains from one sample in a study of OX40 agonist ivuxolimab in advanced cancers. TCRdb keeps only in-frame clones here, not all; method: immunoSEQ multiplex PCR. There are tens of thousands of clones in the sample; nearly 95% occur only once, and about a fifth lies in the top ten. The input for sequencing was CD4+ or CD8+ T cells sorted from blood, taken in a trial of the OX40 agonist ivuxolimab. Receptor source: an adult with an advanced solid tumor such as melanoma, head and neck, liver or kidney cancer. Both conserved end residues are part of each CDR3. The order of the fields is V gene, clone size, J gene, D gene, CDR3 protein, CDR3 DNA. A D gene is named only where the DNA matches it firmly. Part of the rows lack a size; the others show once, few, many or a class for expanded clones.

TRBV14	.	TRBJ1-1	TRBD1	CASSPGQHEAFF	TGTGCCAGCAGCCCGGGACAGCATGAAGCTTTCTTT
TRBV6-5	.	TRBJ1-1	.	CASSYSSGPNTEAFF	TGTGCCAGCAGTTACTCGAGTGGGCCCAACACTGAAGCTTTCTTT
TRBV9	.	TRBJ2-2	TRBD1	CASSARDRVVGELFF	TGTGCCAGCAGCGCCCGGGACAGGGTCGTCGGGGAGCTGTTTTTT
TRBV28	.	TRBJ2-1	.	CASIPGDNPYNEQFF	TGTGCCAGCATCCCTGGGGATAACCCCTACAATGAGCAGTTCTTC
TRBV5-1	.	TRBJ1-1	.	CASSPWGTEAFF	TGCGCCAGCAGCCCGTGGGGCACTGAAGCTTTCTTT
TRBV27	.	TRBJ2-7	TRBD2	CASSSSRLAGALEQYF	TGTGCCAGCAGTTCTTCCAGACTAGCGGGAGCCCTCGAGCAGTACTTC
TRBV5-6	.	TRBJ2-3	TRBD2	CASSYPLRTSGSSDTQYF	TGTGCCAGCAGCTACCCACTCCGGACTAGCGGGAGTTCAGATACGCAGTATTTT
TRBV5-3	.	TRBJ2-5	.	CARSFVLARAQGGFETQYF	TGTGCCAGAAGCTTTGTCCTAGCGAGAGCCCAGGGAGGTTTTGAGACCCAGTACTTC
TRBV9	.	TRBJ1-1	.	CASSLIRESYTEAFF	TGTGCCAGCTCTTTGATTAGGGAGAGTTACACTGAAGCTTTCTTT
TRBV4-1	.	TRBJ1-2	.	CASSQDRGAVSYGYTF	TGCGCCAGCAGCCAAGATCGGGGGGCAGTCAGCTATGGCTACACCTTC
TRBV4-1	.	TRBJ1-2	.	CASSLLGGGNYGYTF	TGCGCCAGCAGCCTTTTGGGGGGGGGTAACTATGGCTACACCTTC
TRBV6-5	few	TRBJ1-4	.	CASSYRYNEKLFF	TGTGCCAGCAGTTACCGGTACAATGAAAAACTGTTTTTT
TRBV7-9	once	TRBJ2-5	.	CASSSPPRETQYF	TGTGCCAGCAGCTCTCCCCCAAGGGAGACCCAGTACTTC
TRBV7-6	.	TRBJ1-5	.	CASSLFAAGDINQPQHF	TGTGCCAGCAGCTTATTTGCGGCAGGCGATATCAATCAGCCCCAGCATTTT
TRBV10-3	.	TRBJ2-2	.	CAITPQPNTGELFF	TGTGCCATCACCCCTCAGCCGAACACCGGGGAGCTGTTTTTT
TRBV6-5	.	TRBJ2-1	TRBD2	CATEGLAGGRNEQFF	TGTGCCACCGAGGGACTAGCGGGGGGAAGGAATGAGCAGTTCTTC
TRBV6-1	.	TRBJ2-7	.	CASSILAVGQYEQYF	TGTGCCAGCAGTATTCTAGCAGTAGGGCAATACGAGCAGTACTTC
TRBV13	.	TRBJ2-3	TRBD1	CASSPGTGPSTDTQYF	TGTGCCAGCAGCCCCGGGACAGGCCCCTCCACAGATACGCAGTATTTT
TRBV29-1	.	TRBJ2-7	TRBD2	CSVVLAGSSYEQYF	TGCAGCGTTGTACTAGCGGGCAGCTCCTACGAGCAGTACTTC
TRBV7-9	.	TRBJ2-1	.	CASPSGASSYNEQFF	TGTGCCAGCCCCAGCGGCGCTAGCTCCTACAATGAGCAGTTCTTC
TRBV7-2	.	TRBJ2-5	.	CASSLALRGFQETQYF	TGTGCCAGCAGCTTAGCCTTGAGGGGGTTCCAAGAGACCCAGTACTTC
TRBV4-3	.	TRBJ1-2	TRBD1	CASSQPGQGTYGYTF	TGCGCCAGCAGCCAACCGGGACAGGGCACCTATGGCTACACCTTC
TRBV6-6	.	TRBJ2-5	.	CASSYQETQYF	TGTGCCAGCAGTTACCAAGAGACCCAGTACTTC
TRBV5-6	once	TRBJ1-2	.	CASSPYGASDYGYTF	TGTGCCAGCAGCCCATACGGGGCATCGGACTATGGCTACACCTTC
TRBV5-1	.	TRBJ2-7	TRBD1	CASSLSGTARYEQYF	TGCGCCAGCAGCCTCTCCGGGACAGCCCGCTACGAGCAGTACTTC
TRBV2	.	TRBJ2-3	TRBD2	CASRSGLAIADTQYF	TGTGCCAGCAGATCCGGACTAGCAATCGCCGATACGCAGTATTTT
TRBV28	.	TRBJ2-3	TRBD2	CASSPGGDTQYF	TGTGCCAGCAGTCCCGGGGGGGATACGCAGTATTTT
TRBV7-9	.	TRBJ1-3	.	CASSRWYSGNTIYF	TGTGCCAGCAGCCGATGGTACTCTGGAAACACCATATATTTT
TRBV7-6	large	TRBJ2-7	TRBD2	CASSSASGSGHEQYF	TGTGCCAGCAGCTCTGCTAGCGGGAGTGGCCACGAGCAGTACTTC
TRBV6-5	few	TRBJ1-2	.	CASSYSPGRDDGYTF	TGTGCCAGCAGTTACTCCCCGGGAAGGGATGATGGCTACACCTTC
TRBV18	once	TRBJ1-2	.	CASSPRMGEAGEAGYGYTF	TGTGCCAGCTCACCCCGGATGGGGGAGGCCGGAGAAGCGGGATATGGCTACACCTTC
TRBV9	.	TRBJ1-6	.	CASSPTLGGFNSPLHF	TGTGCCAGCAGCCCTACACTCGGGGGGTTCAATTCACCCCTCCACTTT
TRBV19	.	TRBJ1-1	.	CASSRSWDLSNTEAFF	TGTGCCAGTAGTAGATCCTGGGACCTCTCGAACACTGAAGCTTTCTTT
TRBV2	.	TRBJ2-7	TRBD2	CASSPSGGSPYEQYF	TGTGCCAGCAGTCCTAGCGGGGGGTCCCCCTACGAGCAGTACTTC
TRBV5-6	.	TRBJ2-7	.	CASSLAGGATRSSYEQYF	TGTGCCAGCAGCTTAGCCGGGGGCGCGACACGGAGCTCCTACGAGCAGTACTTC
TRBV5-1	.	TRBJ1-5	.	CASSSTIGEEPQHF	TGCGCCAGCAGCTCGACCATAGGGGAGGAGCCCCAGCATTTT
TRBV28	.	TRBJ1-3	TRBD1	CASSNGQGENTIYF	TGTGCCAGCAGTAACGGACAGGGGGAAAACACCATATATTTT
TRBV6-5	.	TRBJ2-3	.	CASTSGEPDTQYF	TGTGCCAGCACCTCCGGGGAACCAGATACGCAGTATTTT
TRBV7-9	.	TRBJ1-1	.	CASQRGFGTEAFF	TGTGCCAGCCAAAGGGGCTTCGGCACTGAAGCTTTCTTT
TRBV27	.	TRBJ1-5	TRBD1	CASSLGQGGQPQHF	TGTGCCAGCAGTTTAGGACAGGGGGGTCAGCCCCAGCATTTT
TRBV27	.	TRBJ2-1	.	CASSWRGEGEQFF	TGTGCCAGCAGTTGGAGAGGGGAAGGTGAGCAGTTCTTC
TRBV7-9	.	TRBJ1-1	.	CASSLENTEAFF	TGTGCCAGCAGCTTAGAGAACACTGAAGCTTTCTTT
TRBV27	.	TRBJ2-1	.	CASSPRRDEQFF	TGTGCCAGCAGCCCTCGGAGGGATGAGCAGTTCTTC
TRBV27	.	TRBJ2-7	.	CASSSLAAAQLYEQYF	TGTGCCAGCAGTTCCTTAGCGGCCGCTCAGTTGTACGAGCAGTACTTC
TRBV5-1	.	TRBJ2-7	.	CASSLQGSSSSYEQYF	TGCGCCAGCAGCTTGCAGGGTTCGAGCAGCTCCTACGAGCAGTACTTC
TRBV5-1	.	TRBJ2-1	.	CASSLVGGAYNEQFF	TGCGCCAGCAGCTTGGTAGGCGGCGCCTACAATGAGCAGTTCTTC